The present T cell receptor (beta chain) was sequenced within a study of blood T cell repertoires in COVID-19. Whole-study context: Whether acute or convalescent, the COVID-19 samples came from the United States, Italy and Spain. The cDNA or gDNA used as material had been derived from T cells, B-cell-depleted T cells, or PBMCs.

Under the authors' procedure: It was from reference gene primer amplification that nucleated cell counts were estimated. The assay was immunoSEQ multiplex PCR, and TCRdb's table has in-frame clones only and misses some. V and J calls and clone size follow that table, whereas D and trimming were derived from the DNA. The sample consists of around 70,000 clones, around 90% of them appearing once. The CDR3 is 15 residues long. Trimming removed 1 base from V and 0 bases from J, with 9 bases in between. Germline CDR1 reads SGHAT; CDR2 reads FQNNGV. The TCR was taken from a woman of 80 years or more with active or convalescent COVID-19. The specimen was peripheral blood. This chain connects TRBV11-2 to TRBJ1-2; D not certain. The CDR3 reads CASSLVGAPNYGYTF. The CDR3 bases are TGTGCCAGCAGCTTAGTGGGAGCGCCTAACTATGGCTACACCTTC.